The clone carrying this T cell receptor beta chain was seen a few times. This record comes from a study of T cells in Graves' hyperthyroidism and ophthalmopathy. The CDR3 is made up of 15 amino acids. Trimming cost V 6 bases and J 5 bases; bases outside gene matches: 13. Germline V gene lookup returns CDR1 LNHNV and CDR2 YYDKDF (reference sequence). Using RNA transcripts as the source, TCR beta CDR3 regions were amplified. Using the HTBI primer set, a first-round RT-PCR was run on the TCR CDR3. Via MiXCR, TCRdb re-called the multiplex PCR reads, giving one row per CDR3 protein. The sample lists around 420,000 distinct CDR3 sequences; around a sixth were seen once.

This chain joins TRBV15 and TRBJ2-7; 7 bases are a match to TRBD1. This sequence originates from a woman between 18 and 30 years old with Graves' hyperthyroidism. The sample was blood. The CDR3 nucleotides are TGTGCCACCAGGATGACAGGGAATCCTCTGGACGAGCAGTACTTC. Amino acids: CATRMTGNPLDEQYF.